Each of the 11 T cell receptor beta chains below was sequenced from the same sample in a study of blood T cells in healthy people across ages. Primers used in a second PCR of roughly 7 to 11 cycles were a sample-barcoded 5' primer and a J-beta primer mix. Each CDR3 protein is one row after TCRdb ran MiXCR on the 5' RACE reads. The data show around 1,000,000 distinct CDR3 sequences, approximately 38% seen once. The source material was blood. The receptors here all came from a man aged 18 to 29 in good health.

This rearrangement joins TRBV28 to TRBJ1-2; 10 bases fit TRBD1. V shed 5 bases and J 8 bases; nucleotides not matched to a gene: 8. Germline loops: CDR1 MDHEN, CDR2 SYDVKM. The CDR3 extends over 14 amino acids. CDR3 amino acids: CASSIPDRGEGYTF. The CDR3 nucleotides are TGTGCCAGCAGTATCCCGGACAGGGGGGAAGGCTACACCTTC.

The chain recombines TRBV7-2 with TRBJ1-1; D may be TRBD1 (6 bases). Germline V gene sequence: CDR1 SGHTA, CDR2 FQGNSA. Trimming stripped 8 bases from V and 3 bases from J, with 19 bases between. The CDR3 totals 15 residues. For the CDR3, the DNA is TGTGCCAGCGGCAAGGGTCAGGGGCGGGACACTGAAGCTTTCTTT. Protein sequence: CASGKGQGRDTEAFF.

A few counts support this clonotype. This sequence joins TRBV28 and TRBJ1-4, with D possibly matching TRBD1 (5 bases). The CDR3 is 13 amino acids. Germline V gives CDR1 MDHEN, CDR2 SYDVKM. Trimming removed 7 bases at V and 4 bases at J, with 10 bases between. Here the CDR3 reads CASNAGGNEKLFF. CDR3 sequence (DNA): TGTGCCAGCAATGCCGGGGGTAATGAAAAACTGTTTTTT.

CDR3 nucleotides: TGTGCCAGCAGCAATACAGGGGGGGAGACCCAGTACTTC. Translating it yields CASSNTGGETQYF. The chain combines TRBV5-4 with TRBJ2-5, with 8 bases matching TRBD1. The CDR3 length is 13 residues. Germline V gives CDR1 SGHNT, CDR2 YYREEE (reference sequence). V lost 4 bases and J lost 5; bases outside the gene matches: 4. The whole variable domain, remainder taken from reference TRBV5-4 and TRBJ2-5, is ETGVTQSPTHLIKTRGQQVTLRCSSQSGHNTVSWYQQALGQGPQFIFQYYREEENGRGNFPPRFSGLQFPNYSSELNVNALELDDSALYLCASSNTGGETQYFGPGTRLLVL.

In this sample, this clonotype turned up a few times. In nucleotides, the CDR3 is TGCGCCAGCAGCCCCTCCTCGGGGCGGACTGAAGCTTTCTTT. The encoded protein is CASSPSSGRTEAFF. The rearrangement uses TRBV4-1 and TRBJ1-1; D is perhaps TRBD1 (5 bases). Germline CDR1 is MGHRA and CDR2 is YSYEKL. The CDR3 runs to 14 residues. V was cut by 4 bases and J by 5 bases, with 14 bases left in between.

This clonotype was seen many times. This chain uses TRBV28 with TRBJ2-3; maybe TRBD1 (6 bases). Germline values: CDR1 MDHEN, CDR2 SYDVKM. The CDR3 is made up of 14 amino acids. V shed 10 bases and J shed 6 bases, with 20 bases lying between them. The CDR3 sequence: CANAAQGKGDTQYF. CDR3 nucleotide sequence: TGTGCCAATGCGGCGCAGGGGAAAGGTGATACGCAGTATTTT.

The V call is TRBV7-9, the J call TRBJ1-1, with 8 bases aligning to TRBD1. Germline loops: CDR1 SEHNR, CDR2 FQNEAQ (reference sequence). The CDR3 covers 15 residues. Trimming at V came to 5 bases and at J to 0 bases, leaving 5 bases not matched to a gene. CDR3 sequence reads: CASSTGQGLNTEAFF. The CDR3 nucleotides are TGTGCCAGCAGCACCGGACAGGGACTGAACACTGAAGCTTTCTTT.

The rearrangement joins TRBV7-2 to TRBJ2-7; D gene ambiguous. Per the germline V gene, CDR1 is SGHTA and CDR2 is FQGNSA. There are 15 residues in the CDR3. V was shortened by 1 base and J by 1 base, with 11 bases between the two germline ends. The CDR3 sequence: CASSLGPLTSYEQYF. The CDR3 DNA follows: TGTGCCAGCAGCTTAGGACCACTTACTTCCTACGAGCAGTACTTC.

As concerns this clonotype: One end of the junction is discordant with germline, which a read error may explain. The chain carries TRBV9 and TRBJ2-1; D may be TRBD1 (6 bases). CDR3 length equals 16 residues. Germline V CDR1 and CDR2: SGDLS, YYNGEE. This CDR3 is CARSVAQGSSYNEQFF. CDR3 in DNA: TGTGCCCGCAGCGTAGCTCAGGGGAGCTCCTACAATGAGCAGTTCTTC.

V and J are TRBV10-3 and TRBJ2-3; 12 nucleotides match TRBD2. Germline V gene lookup returns CDR1 ENHRY and CDR2 SYGVKD. The ends lost 6 bases at V and 2 bases at J; junction bases unmatched: 9. The CDR3 covers 17 residues. In DNA form, the CDR3 reads TGTGCCATCAGGGATAGGACTAGCGGGGCCAACACAGATACGCAGTATTTT. It yields the protein CAIRDRTSGANTDTQYF.

The chain couples TRBV7-9 to TRBJ1-1; D call uncertain. The CDR3 is 14 residues long. Germline V gives CDR1 SEHNR, CDR2 FQNEAQ (reference sequence). V was shortened by 4 bases and J by 0 bases, with 9 bases between the two germline ends. CDR3 DNA sequence: TGTGCCAGCAGCTGGGCCGTTTTGAACACTGAAGCTTTCTTT. This gives the protein CASSWAVLNTEAFF.